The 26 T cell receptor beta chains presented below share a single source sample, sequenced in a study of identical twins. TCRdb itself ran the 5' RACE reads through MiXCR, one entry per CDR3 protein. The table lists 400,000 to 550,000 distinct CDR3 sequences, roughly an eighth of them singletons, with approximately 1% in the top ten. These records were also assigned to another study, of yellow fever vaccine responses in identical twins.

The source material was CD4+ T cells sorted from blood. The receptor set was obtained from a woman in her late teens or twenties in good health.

DNA for the CDR3: TGTGCCAGCACCTCTTCGGGGAATTCCTACAATGAGCAGTTCTTC. Protein product: CASTSSGNSYNEQFF. The chain is built from TRBV9 and TRBJ2-1; perhaps TRBD2 as D (5 bases). The CDR3 is 15 amino acids. CDR1 and CDR2 (germline): SGDLS, YYNGEE. The V end lost 6 bases, the J end lost 1 base, and 14 bases lay between the germline ends.

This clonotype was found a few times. CDR3 sequence reads: CATSRNRDYEQYF. The DNA for the CDR3 is TGTGCCACCAGCAGAAACAGGGACTACGAGCAGTACTTC. This chain uses TRBV15 with TRBJ2-7, with a weak D call TRBD1 (6 bases). CDR3 size: 13 residues. The germline V gene has CDR1 LNHNV and CDR2 YYDKDF (reference sequence). V was pared by 2 bases and J by 3 bases, with 8 bases between.

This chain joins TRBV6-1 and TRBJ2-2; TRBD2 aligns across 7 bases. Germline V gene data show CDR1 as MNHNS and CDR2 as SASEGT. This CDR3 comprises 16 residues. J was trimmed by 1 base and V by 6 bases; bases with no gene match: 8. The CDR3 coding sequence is TGTGCCAGCAGCCCCCGGGGCGGGAGGAACACCGGGGAGCTGTTTTTT. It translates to CASSPRGGRNTGELFF.

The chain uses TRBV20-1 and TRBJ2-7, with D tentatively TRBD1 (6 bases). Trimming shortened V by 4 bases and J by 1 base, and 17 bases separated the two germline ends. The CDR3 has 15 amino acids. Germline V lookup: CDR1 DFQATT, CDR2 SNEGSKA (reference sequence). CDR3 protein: CSATTRQGISYEQYF. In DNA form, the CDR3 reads TGCAGTGCTACAACTCGGCAGGGGATTTCCTACGAGCAGTACTTC.

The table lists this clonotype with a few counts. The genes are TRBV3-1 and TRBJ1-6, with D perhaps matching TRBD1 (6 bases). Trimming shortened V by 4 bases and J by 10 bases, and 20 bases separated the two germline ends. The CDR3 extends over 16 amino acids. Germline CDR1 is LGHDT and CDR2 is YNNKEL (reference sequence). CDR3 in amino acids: CASSPRTGTPMSPLHF. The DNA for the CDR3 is TGTGCCAGCAGCCCCCGGACTGGGACACCGATGTCACCCCTCCACTTT.

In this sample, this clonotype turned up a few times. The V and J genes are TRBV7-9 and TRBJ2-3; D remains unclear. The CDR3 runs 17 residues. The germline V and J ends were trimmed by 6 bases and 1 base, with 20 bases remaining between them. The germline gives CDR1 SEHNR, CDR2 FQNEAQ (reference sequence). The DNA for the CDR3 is TGTGCCAGCAGTTCCCTCCGGGCCCTAGGTGGCACAGATACGCAGTATTTT. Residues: CASSSLRALGGTDTQYF. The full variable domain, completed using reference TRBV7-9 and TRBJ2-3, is DTGVSQNPRHKITKRGQNVTFRCDPISEHNRLYWYRQTLGQGPEFLTYFQNEAQLEKSRLLSDRFSAERPKGSFSTLEIQRTEQGDSAMYLCASSSLRALGGTDTQYFGPGTRLTVL.

The CDR3 region is CSARRQGWSQPQHF. Here the CDR3 DNA reads TGCAGTGCTAGACGACAGGGGTGGAGTCAGCCCCAGCATTTT. This chain links TRBV20-1 with TRBJ1-5; 8 bases agree with TRBD1. Looked up from germline, CDR1 is DFQATT and CDR2 is SNEGSKA (reference sequence). J was trimmed by 6 bases and V by 2 bases; bases with no gene match: 6. This CDR3 is built from 14 residues.

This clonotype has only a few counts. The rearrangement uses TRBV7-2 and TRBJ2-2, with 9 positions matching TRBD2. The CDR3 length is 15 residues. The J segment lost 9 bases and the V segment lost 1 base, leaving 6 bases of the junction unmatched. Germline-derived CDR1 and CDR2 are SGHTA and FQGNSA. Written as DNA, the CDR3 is TGTGCCAGCAGCTTAGGGGGGACTAGCCCCCGGGAGCTGTTTTTT. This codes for CASSLGGTSPRELFF. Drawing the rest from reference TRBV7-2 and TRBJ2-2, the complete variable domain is GAGVSQSPSNKVTEKGKDVELRCDPISGHTALYWYRQSLGQGLEFLIYFQGNSAPDKSGLPSDRFSAERTGGSVSTLTIQRTQQEDSAVYLCASSLGGTSPRELFFGEGSRLTVL.

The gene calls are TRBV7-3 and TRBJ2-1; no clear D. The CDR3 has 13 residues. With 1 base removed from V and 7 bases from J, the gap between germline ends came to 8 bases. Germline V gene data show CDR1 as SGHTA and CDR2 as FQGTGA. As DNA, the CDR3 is TGTGCCAGCAGCTTAATACAGAGGAATGAGCAGTTCTTC. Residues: CASSLIQRNEQFF. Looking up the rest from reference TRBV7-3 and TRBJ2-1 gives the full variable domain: GAGVSQTPSNKVTEKGKYVELRCDPISGHTALYWYRQSLGQGPEFLIYFQGTGAADDSGLPNDRFFAVRPEGSVSTLKIQRTERGDSAVYLCASSLIQRNEQFFGPGTRLTVL.

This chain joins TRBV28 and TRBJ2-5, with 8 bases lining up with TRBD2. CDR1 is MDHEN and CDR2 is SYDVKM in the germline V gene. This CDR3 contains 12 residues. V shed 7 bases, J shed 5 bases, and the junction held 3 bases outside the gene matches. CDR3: CASTGGRETQYF. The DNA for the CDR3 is TGTGCCAGCACGGGGGGGCGGGAGACCCAGTACTTC.

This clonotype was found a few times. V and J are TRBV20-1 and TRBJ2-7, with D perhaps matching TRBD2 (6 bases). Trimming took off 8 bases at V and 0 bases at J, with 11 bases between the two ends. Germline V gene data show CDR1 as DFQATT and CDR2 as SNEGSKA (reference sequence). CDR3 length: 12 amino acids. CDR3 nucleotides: TGCAGTACGGGGCGGGACTCCTACGAGCAGTACTTC. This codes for CSTGRDSYEQYF.

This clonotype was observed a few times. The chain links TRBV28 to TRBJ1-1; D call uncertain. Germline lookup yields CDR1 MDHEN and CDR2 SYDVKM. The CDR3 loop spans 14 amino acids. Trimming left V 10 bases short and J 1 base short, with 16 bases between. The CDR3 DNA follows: TGTGCCACCCGTTCCGGCAGACAGAACACTGAAGCTTTCTTT. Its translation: CATRSGRQNTEAFF.

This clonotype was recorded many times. The CDR3 reads CASSENRGQTQYF. The CDR3 nucleotides read TGTGCCAGCAGTGAAAATCGAGGCCAAACTCAGTACTTC. V gene TRBV25-1 combines with J gene TRBJ2-4; D unresolved. The CDR3 is made up of 13 amino acids. The V gene's germline CDR1 is MGHDK and CDR2 SYGVNS. V gave up 2 bases and J gave up 12 bases, with 14 bases separating them.

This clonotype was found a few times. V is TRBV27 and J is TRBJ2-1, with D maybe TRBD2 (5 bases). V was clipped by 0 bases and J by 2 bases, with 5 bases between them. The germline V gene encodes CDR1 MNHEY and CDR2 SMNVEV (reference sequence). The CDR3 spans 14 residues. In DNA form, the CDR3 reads TGTGCCAGCAGTTTATCGACTACCTACAATGAGCAGTTCTTC. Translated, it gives CASSLSTTYNEQFF.

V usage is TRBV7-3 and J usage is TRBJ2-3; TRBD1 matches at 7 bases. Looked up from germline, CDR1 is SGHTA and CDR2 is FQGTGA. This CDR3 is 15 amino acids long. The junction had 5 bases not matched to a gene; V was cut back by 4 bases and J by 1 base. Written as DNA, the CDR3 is TGTGCCAGCAGCTCGACAGGGATCGGCACAGATACGCAGTATTTT. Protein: CASSSTGIGTDTQYF.

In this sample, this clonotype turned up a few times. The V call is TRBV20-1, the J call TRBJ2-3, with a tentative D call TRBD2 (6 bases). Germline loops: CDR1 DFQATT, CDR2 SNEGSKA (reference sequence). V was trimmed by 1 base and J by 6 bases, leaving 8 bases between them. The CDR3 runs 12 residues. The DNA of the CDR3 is TGCAGTGCTAGAGTAGGGAGGGATACGCAGTATTTT. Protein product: CSARVGRDTQYF.

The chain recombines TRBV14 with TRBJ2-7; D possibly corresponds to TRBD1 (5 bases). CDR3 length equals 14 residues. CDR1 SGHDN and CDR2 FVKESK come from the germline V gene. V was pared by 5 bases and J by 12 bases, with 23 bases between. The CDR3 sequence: CASSYQGPNPKRYF. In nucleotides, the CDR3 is TGTGCCAGCAGCTACCAGGGTCCAAATCCCAAGCGGTACTTC. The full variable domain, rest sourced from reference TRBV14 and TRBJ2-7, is EAGVTQFPSHSVIEKGQTVTLRCDPISGHDNLYWYRRVMGKEIKFLLHFVKESKQDESGMPNNRFLAERTGGTYSTLKVQPAELEDSGVYFCASSYQGPNPKRYFGPGTRLTVT.

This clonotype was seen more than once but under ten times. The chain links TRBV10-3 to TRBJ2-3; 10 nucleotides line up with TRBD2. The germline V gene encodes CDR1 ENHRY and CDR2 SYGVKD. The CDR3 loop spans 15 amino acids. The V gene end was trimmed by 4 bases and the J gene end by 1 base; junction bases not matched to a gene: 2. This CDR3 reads CAISGTSGGTDTQYF. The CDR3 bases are TGTGCCATCAGTGGGACTAGCGGAGGCACAGATACGCAGTATTTT.

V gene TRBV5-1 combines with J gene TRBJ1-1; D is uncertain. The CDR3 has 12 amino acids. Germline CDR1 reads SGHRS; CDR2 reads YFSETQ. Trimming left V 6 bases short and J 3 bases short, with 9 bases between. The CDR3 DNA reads TGCGCCAGCACGGACCTGCACACTGAAGCTTTCTTT. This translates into CASTDLHTEAFF.

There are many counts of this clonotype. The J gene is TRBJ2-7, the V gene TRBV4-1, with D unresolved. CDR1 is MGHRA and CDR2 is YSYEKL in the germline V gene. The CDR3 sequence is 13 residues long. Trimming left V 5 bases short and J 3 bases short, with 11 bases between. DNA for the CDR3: TGCGCCAGCAGCTACCTAACAAGCTACGAGCAGTACTTC. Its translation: CASSYLTSYEQYF.

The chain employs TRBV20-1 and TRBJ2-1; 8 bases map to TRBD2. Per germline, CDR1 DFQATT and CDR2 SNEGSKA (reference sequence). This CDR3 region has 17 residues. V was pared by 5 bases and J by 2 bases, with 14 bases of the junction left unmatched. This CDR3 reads CSALPYNSGGAYNEQFF. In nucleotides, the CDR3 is TGCAGTGCTCTCCCCTATAATTCGGGGGGGGCCTACAATGAGCAGTTCTTC.

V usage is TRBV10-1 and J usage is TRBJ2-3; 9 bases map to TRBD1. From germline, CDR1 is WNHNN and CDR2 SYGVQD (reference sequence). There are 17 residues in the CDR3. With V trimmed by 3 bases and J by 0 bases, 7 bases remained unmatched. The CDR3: CASSDPGQGKSTDTQYF. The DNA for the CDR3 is TGCGCCAGCAGTGACCCCGGACAGGGGAAGAGCACAGATACGCAGTATTTT.

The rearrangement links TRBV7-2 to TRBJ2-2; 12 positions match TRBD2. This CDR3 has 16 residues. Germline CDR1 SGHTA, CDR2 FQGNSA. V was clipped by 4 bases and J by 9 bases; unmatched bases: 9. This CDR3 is CASSSRGLAGGRELFF. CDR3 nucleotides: TGTGCCAGCAGCTCGCGGGGACTAGCGGGCGGGAGGGAGCTGTTTTTT.

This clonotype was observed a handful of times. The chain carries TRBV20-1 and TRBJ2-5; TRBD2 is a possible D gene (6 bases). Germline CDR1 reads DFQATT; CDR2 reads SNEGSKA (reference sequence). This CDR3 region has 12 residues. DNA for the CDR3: TGCTCACGGAGGGGATCTGGGGAGACCCAGTACTTC. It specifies CSRRGSGETQYF.

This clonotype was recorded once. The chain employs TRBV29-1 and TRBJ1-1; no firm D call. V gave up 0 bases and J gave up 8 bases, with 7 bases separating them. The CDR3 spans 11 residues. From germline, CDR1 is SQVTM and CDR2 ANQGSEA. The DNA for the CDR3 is TGCAGCGTTGAAGATCGAGGGGAAGCTTTCTTT. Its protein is CSVEDRGEAFF. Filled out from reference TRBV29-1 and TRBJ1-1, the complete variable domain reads SAVISQKPSRDICQRGTSLTIQCQVDSQVTMMFWYRQQPGQSLTLIATANQGSEATYESGFVIDKFPISRPNLTFSTLTVSNMSPEDSSIYLCSVEDRGEAFFGQGTRLTVV.

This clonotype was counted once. In DNA form, the CDR3 reads TGTGCCAGCAGTCGGACTAGCGGGATTAGCTCCTACAATGAGCAGTTCTTC. Protein: CASSRTSGISSYNEQFF. The chain joins TRBV12-3 or TRBV12-4 to TRBJ2-1; TRBD2 agrees at 12 bases. There are 17 residues in the CDR3. V lost 5 bases to trimming and J lost 0 bases; unmatched junction nucleotides: 5.